These 19 T cell receptor beta chains were sequenced from one sample in a study of blood T cell repertoires in COVID-19. Data came from immunoSEQ multiplex PCR; TCRdb stores just in-frame clones and leaves some out. The data contain approximately 500,000 clones, 89% of them seen just once; the ten biggest clones take up roughly 0.9%. Sequencing was performed on peripheral blood. The receptors shown here come from a young man with COVID-19, enrolled during active disease.

The J gene is TRBJ1-3, the V gene TRBV19; D not resolved. V was trimmed by 6 bases and J by 6 bases, leaving 12 bases between them. Germline CDR1 LNHDA, CDR2 SQIVND (reference sequence). The CDR3 contains 13 residues. The CDR3 nucleotides read TGTGCCAGTAGCCACCGGGATGAAAACACCATATATTTT. Protein product: CASSHRDENTIYF.

The chain couples TRBV29-1 to TRBJ2-1; 12 bases align to TRBD2. After removal of 4 bases from V and 8 bases from J, the junction contained 6 bases not matched to a gene. Per germline, CDR1 SQVTM and CDR2 ANQGSEA. The length of the CDR3 is 14 residues. The CDR3 region is CSVVLAGGPHEQFF. CDR3 DNA sequence: TGCAGCGTTGTCCTAGCGGGAGGGCCGCATGAGCAGTTCTTC.

CDR3 DNA: TGTGCCAGCAGCTCGAGGACAGGGTCCGGGGAGCTGTTTTTT. It is translated as CASSSRTGSGELFF. V usage is TRBV13 and J usage is TRBJ2-2, with TRBD1 identical over 8 bases. Losses at the gene ends were 4 bases for V and 6 bases for J; bases not matched to a gene: 4. The CDR3 is made up of 14 amino acids. CDR1 PRHDT and CDR2 FYEKMQ come from the germline V gene (reference sequence). The whole variable domain, remainder taken from reference TRBV13 and TRBJ2-2, is AAGVIQSPRHLIKEKRETATLKCYPIPRHDTVYWYQQGPGQDPQFLISFYEKMQSDKGSIPDRFSAQQFSDYHSELNMSSLELGDSALYFCASSSRTGSGELFFGEGSRLTVL.

The chain is built from TRBV19 and TRBJ2-3; 10 bases agree with TRBD2. Losses at the gene ends were 1 base for V and 5 bases for J; bases not matched to a gene: 6. Germline-derived CDR1 and CDR2 are LNHDA and SQIVND (reference sequence). The CDR3 totals 16 residues. CDR3 region: CASSIVPAGGIDTQYF. The CDR3 region has the DNA TGTGCCAGTAGTATAGTGCCAGCGGGAGGGATAGATACGCAGTATTTT.

In this sample, this clone turned up once. V and J are TRBV11-3 and TRBJ1-1; D uncertain. The CDR3 sequence is 14 residues long. Trimming took off 2 bases at V and 1 base at J, with 8 bases between the two ends. CDR1 and CDR2 (germline): SGHNT, YENEEA. The CDR3 spells CASSLSGGNTEAFF. The CDR3 DNA follows: TGTGCCAGCAGCTTAAGTGGAGGGAACACTGAAGCTTTCTTT.

This clone has just a few counts. This chain uses TRBV30 with TRBJ1-5, with D perhaps matching TRBD1 (6 bases). Germline V gives CDR1 GTSNPN, CDR2 SVGIG (reference sequence). Trimming took 1 base from V and 4 from J, leaving 11 bases between them. The length of the CDR3 is 14 residues. Here the CDR3 reads CAWSALTGNQPQHF. CDR3 DNA: TGTGCCTGGAGTGCCCTCACAGGGAATCAGCCCCAGCATTTT. Combining the CDR3 with reference TRBV30 and TRBJ1-5 gives the whole variable domain SQTIHQWPATLVQPVGSPLSLECTVEGTSNPNLYWYRQAAGRGLQLLFYSVGIGQISSEVPQNLSASRPQDRQFILSSKKLLLSDSGFYLCAWSALTGNQPQHFGDGTRLSIL.

A few counts support this clone. V gene TRBV6-1 combines with J gene TRBJ2-7; no reliable D call. Germline CDR1 is MNHNS and CDR2 is SASEGT. Trimming stripped 3 bases from V and 1 base from J, with 4 bases between. The CDR3 loop spans 12 amino acids. This CDR3 reads CASSEASYEQYF. CDR3 coding DNA: TGTGCCAGCAGTGAGGCATCCTACGAGCAGTACTTC.

The chain combines TRBV19 with TRBJ2-1; TRBD1 matches at 11 bases. Germline loops: CDR1 LNHDA, CDR2 SQIVND (reference sequence). CDR3 length: 15 residues. Trimming removed 3 bases from V and 7 bases from J; junction bases left unmatched: 5. CDR3 sequence (DNA): TGTGCCAGTAGTATCATGGGACAGGGGGAAAATGAGCAGTTCTTC. Translating gives CASSIMGQGENEQFF.

The chain employs TRBV7-8 and TRBJ2-7; possibly TRBD2 for D (6 bases). CDR3 length equals 17 residues. In germline, CDR1 is SGHVS, CDR2 FQNEAQ. V shed 2 bases and J shed 1 base, with 18 bases lying between them. The CDR3 loop reads CASSLSGLRGKSYEQYF. The CDR3, as DNA: TGTGCCAGCAGCTTATCAGGGTTGCGCGGGAAGTCCTACGAGCAGTACTTC.

The chain recombines TRBV6-5 with TRBJ2-2; 7 nucleotides line up with TRBD2. Trimming cost V 4 bases and J 7 bases; bases outside gene matches: 3. The CDR3 has 13 amino acids. Looked up from germline, CDR1 is MNHEY and CDR2 is SVGAGI. This CDR3 reads CASSSSSGGELFF. In nucleotides, the CDR3 is TGTGCCAGCAGTTCCTCTAGCGGCGGGGAGCTGTTTTTT.

This chain joins TRBV7-9 and TRBJ2-1; 9 bases map to TRBD1. V shed 4 bases and J 2 bases; nucleotides not matched to a gene: 6. CDR1 SEHNR and CDR2 FQNEAQ come from the germline V gene (reference sequence). This CDR3 has 16 residues. CDR3 residues: CASSSQGADTYNEQFF. The CDR3 DNA sequence: TGTGCCAGCAGCTCACAGGGGGCCGACACCTACAATGAGCAGTTCTTC.

V usage is TRBV6-4 and J usage is TRBJ2-1; 11 positions match TRBD2. Germline CDR1 MRHNA, CDR2 SNTAGT. Trimming at V came to 3 bases and at J to 4 bases, leaving 5 bases not matched to a gene. This CDR3 is built from 16 residues. Written as DNA, the CDR3 is TGTGCCAGCAGTGAGACTAGCGGGGACCTATACAATGAGCAGTTCTTC. This gives the protein CASSETSGDLYNEQFF.

V is TRBV7-9 and J is TRBJ1-5; no definite D call. Trimming removed 4 bases from V and 4 bases from J, with 5 bases in between. The germline V gene has CDR1 SEHNR and CDR2 FQNEAQ (reference sequence). This CDR3 has 12 amino acids. The CDR3 DNA is TGTGCCAGCAGCTGGCAGAATCAGCCCCAGCATTTT. Protein product: CASSWQNQPQHF.

The chain carries TRBV30 and TRBJ2-1; possibly TRBD2 for D (5 bases). CDR3 length: 14 amino acids. V was clipped by 0 bases and J by 6 bases, with 12 bases between them. The germline V gene encodes CDR1 GTSNPN and CDR2 SVGIG (reference sequence). The CDR3 DNA is TGTGCCTGGAGTGTACACGACTACCTCAATGAGCAGTTCTTC. This gives the protein CAWSVHDYLNEQFF.

This clone was counted once. This rearrangement joins TRBV30 to TRBJ1-3, with TRBD1 as a possible D gene (5 bases). This CDR3 contains 13 residues. V lost 4 bases and J lost 2, with 9 bases in between. Germline V gene sequence: CDR1 GTSNPN, CDR2 SVGIG (reference sequence). The CDR3 DNA follows: TGTGCCTGGACGGGACTCCCTGGAAACACCATATATTTT. Protein: CAWTGLPGNTIYF.

The chain has TRBV25-1 and TRBJ1-1, with 8 bases lining up with TRBD1. This CDR3 is 15 amino acids long. The V gene end was trimmed by 5 bases and the J gene end by 1 base; junction bases not matched to a gene: 6. CDR1 and CDR2 (germline): MGHDK, SYGVNS. The chain's CDR3 is CASSPTGTGNTEAFF. CDR3 bases: TGTGCCAGCAGTCCTACCGGGACAGGGAACACTGAAGCTTTCTTT.

This clone appeared once. The rearrangement links TRBV19 to TRBJ2-2; 9 bases match TRBD1. This CDR3 has 20 residues. The germline CDR1 and CDR2 sequences are LNHDA and SQIVND (reference sequence). Trimming cost V 1 base and J 0 bases; bases outside gene matches: 12. CDR3 region: CASSIGNRLGTGTNTGELFF. CDR3 coding DNA: TGTGCCAGTAGTATAGGGAACAGGCTGGGGACAGGGACGAACACCGGGGAGCTGTTTTTT.

The chain has TRBV19 and TRBJ2-7; TRBD2 matches at 9 bases. Per germline, CDR1 LNHDA and CDR2 SQIVND (reference sequence). V gave up 6 bases and J gave up 3 bases; unmatched junction bases: 9. The CDR3 sequence is 15 residues long. The CDR3 spells CASSPALAGLYEQYF. CDR3 nucleotides: TGTGCCAGTAGCCCGGCGCTAGCGGGGCTCTACGAGCAGTACTTC.

V usage is TRBV10-2 and J usage is TRBJ2-3; D call uncertain. This CDR3 is built from 13 residues. V shed 6 bases and J shed 0 bases, with 7 bases lying between them. CDR1 WSHSY and CDR2 SAAADI come from the germline V gene. As DNA, the CDR3 is TGCGCCAGCAGGGTAGCTAGCACAGATACGCAGTATTTT. Its protein product is CASRVASTDTQYF.